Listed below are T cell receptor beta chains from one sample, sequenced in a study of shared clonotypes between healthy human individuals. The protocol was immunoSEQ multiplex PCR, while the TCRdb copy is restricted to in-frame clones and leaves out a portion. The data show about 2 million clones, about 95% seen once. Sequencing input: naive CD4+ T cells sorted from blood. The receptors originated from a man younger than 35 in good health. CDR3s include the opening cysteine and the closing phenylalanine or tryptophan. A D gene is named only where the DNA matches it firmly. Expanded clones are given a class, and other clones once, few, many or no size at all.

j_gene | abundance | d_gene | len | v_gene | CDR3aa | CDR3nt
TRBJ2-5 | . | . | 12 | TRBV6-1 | CASTTMGETQYF | TGTGCCAGCACCACTATGGGAGAGACCCAGTACTTC
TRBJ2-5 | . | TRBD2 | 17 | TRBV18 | CASSRSGASGPQETQYF | TGTGCCAGCTCACGGAGCGGGGCAAGCGGGCCTCAAGAGACCCAGTACTTC
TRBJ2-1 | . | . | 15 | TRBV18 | CASSPQSGSYNEQFF | TGTGCCAGCTCACCACAGTCGGGCTCCTACAATGAGCAGTTCTTC
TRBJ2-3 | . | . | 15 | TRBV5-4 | CASSLGQAQGDTQYF | TGTGCCAGCAGCTTGGGGCAGGCCCAGGGAGATACGCAGTATTTT
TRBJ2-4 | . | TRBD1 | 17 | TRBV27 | CASSFYGQGSAKNIQYF | TGTGCCAGCAGTTTCTATGGACAGGGTTCTGCCAAAAACATTCAGTACTTC
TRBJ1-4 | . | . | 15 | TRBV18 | CASSRDGATNEKLFF | TGTGCCAGCTCAAGGGACGGGGCAACTAATGAAAAACTGTTTTTT
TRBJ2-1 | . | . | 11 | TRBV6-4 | CASSSGHEQFF | TGTGCCAGCAGTAGCGGGCATGAGCAGTTCTTC
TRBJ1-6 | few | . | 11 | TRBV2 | CASSENSPLHF | TGTGCCAGCAGTGAGAATTCACCCCTCCACTTT
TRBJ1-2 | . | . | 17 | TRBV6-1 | CASSAGHLYGSNYGYTF | TGTGCCAGCAGTGCGGGACACCTATATGGATCTAACTATGGCTACACCTTC
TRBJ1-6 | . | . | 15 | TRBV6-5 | CASSRGNFLRSPLHF | TGTGCCAGCAGTAGGGGGAATTTCTTACGTTCACCCCTCCACTTT
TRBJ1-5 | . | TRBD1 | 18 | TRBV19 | CASRPLAGTVESNQPQHF | TGTGCCAGTAGACCATTAGCCGGGACAGTAGAGAGCAATCAGCCCCAGCATTTT
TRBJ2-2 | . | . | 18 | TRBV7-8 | CASSSGAGVGANTGELFF | TGTGCCAGCAGCTCGGGCGCCGGGGTCGGGGCGAACACCGGGGAGCTGTTTTTT
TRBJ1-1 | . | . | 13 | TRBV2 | CASSDNDRLRAFF | TGTGCCAGCAGCGATAATGATCGGCTGCGAGCTTTCTTT
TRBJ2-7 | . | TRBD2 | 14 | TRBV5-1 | CASSRGDPPYEQYF | TGCGCCAGCAGCCGGGGGGACCCACCCTACGAGCAGTACTTC
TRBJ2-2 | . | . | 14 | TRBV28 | CATRDRTNTGELFF | TGTGCCACAAGGGATAGGACGAACACCGGGGAGCTGTTTTTT
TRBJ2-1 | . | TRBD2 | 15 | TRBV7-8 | CASSWPGLASNEQFF | TGTGCCAGCAGCTGGCCGGGACTAGCTTCCAATGAGCAGTTCTTC
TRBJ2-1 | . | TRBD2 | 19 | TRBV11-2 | CASSPLPGLAGGPVNEQFF | TGTGCCAGCAGCCCCCTTCCGGGACTAGCGGGGGGGCCGGTGAATGAGCAGTTCTTC
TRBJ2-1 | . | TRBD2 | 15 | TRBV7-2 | CASSLGTSGTNEQFF | TGTGCCAGCAGCTTGGGGACTAGCGGGACCAATGAGCAGTTCTTC
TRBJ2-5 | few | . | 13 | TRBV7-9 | CASSLGLQETQYF | TGTGCCAGCAGCTTGGGGCTACAAGAGACCCAGTACTTC
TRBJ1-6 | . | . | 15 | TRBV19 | CASIVAGVSDSPLHF | TGTGCCAGTATCGTCGCCGGGGTGAGTGATTCACCCCTCCACTTT
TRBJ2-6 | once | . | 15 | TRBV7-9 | CASSLPGSGANVLTF | TGTGCCAGCAGCTTACCAGGCTCTGGGGCCAACGTCCTGACTTTC
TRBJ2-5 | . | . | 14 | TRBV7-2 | CASSLGVNQETQNF | TGTGCCAGCAGCTTAGGCGTGAACCAAGAGACCCAGAACTTC
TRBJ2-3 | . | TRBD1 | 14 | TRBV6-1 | CASILDRGGDTQYF | TGTGCCAGCATCCTGGACAGGGGGGGGGATACGCAGTATTTT
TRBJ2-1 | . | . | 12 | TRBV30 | CAWSGRYDEQFF | TGTGCCTGGAGTGGTAGGTATGATGAGCAGTTCTTC
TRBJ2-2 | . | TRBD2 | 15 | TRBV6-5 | CASSYSGRAPGELFF | TGTGCCAGCAGTTACAGCGGGAGGGCCCCCGGGGAGCTGTTTTTT
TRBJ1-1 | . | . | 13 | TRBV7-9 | CASRNMRNTEAFF | TGTGCCAGCCGCAACATGCGGAACACTGAAGCTTTCTTT
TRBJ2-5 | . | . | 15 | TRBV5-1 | CASSSATGSGETQYF | TGCGCCAGCAGCTCGGCTACAGGGAGTGGGGAGACCCAGTACTTC
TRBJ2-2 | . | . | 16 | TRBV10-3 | CAISEWVGSNTGELFF | TGTGCCATCAGTGAGTGGGTCGGATCGAACACCGGGGAGCTGTTTTTT
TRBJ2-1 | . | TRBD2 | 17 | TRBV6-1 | CASSEGEGRPGSGEQFF | TGTGCCAGCAGTGAAGGGGAGGGGCGTCCAGGCTCGGGTGAGCAGTTCTTC
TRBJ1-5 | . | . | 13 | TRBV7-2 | CASSLALGQPQHF | TGTGCCAGCAGCTTAGCGCTGGGGCAGCCCCAGCATTTT
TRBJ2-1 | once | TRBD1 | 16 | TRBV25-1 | CASSEGTAPIYNEQFF | TGTGCCAGCAGTGAAGGGACAGCGCCCATTTACAATGAGCAGTTCTTC
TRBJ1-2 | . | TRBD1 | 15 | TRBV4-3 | CASSRGTGINYGYTF | TGCGCCAGCAGCCGAGGGACAGGGATTAACTATGGCTACACCTTC
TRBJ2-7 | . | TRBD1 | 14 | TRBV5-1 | CASSRQDRGASEYF | TGCGCCAGCAGCCGACAGGACAGGGGTGCTTCGGAGTACTTC
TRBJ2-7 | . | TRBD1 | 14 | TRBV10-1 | CASSAPDRPYEQYF | TGCGCCAGCAGTGCACCGGACAGGCCCTACGAGCAGTACTTC
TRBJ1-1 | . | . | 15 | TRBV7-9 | CASSFTGIWGTEAFF | TGTGCCAGCAGCTTTACAGGTATTTGGGGCACTGAAGCTTTCTTT
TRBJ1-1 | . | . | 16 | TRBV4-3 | CASSQDLEKMNTEAFF | TGCGCCAGCAGCCAAGATTTGGAGAAAATGAACACTGAAGCTTTCTTT
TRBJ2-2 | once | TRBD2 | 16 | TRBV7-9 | CASLLGASGNTGELFF | TGTGCCAGCCTCCTCGGGGCTAGCGGGAACACCGGGGAGCTGTTTTTT
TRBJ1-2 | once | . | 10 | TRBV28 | CASGGLGYTF | TGTGCCAGCGGAGGCTTGGGCTACACCTTC
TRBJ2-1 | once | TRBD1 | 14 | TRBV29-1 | CSVARPGQGNEQFF | TGCAGCGTTGCTCGCCCGGGACAGGGAAATGAGCAGTTCTTC
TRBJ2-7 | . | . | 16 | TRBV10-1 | CASSESKAAGPYEQYF | TGCGCCAGCAGTGAGTCGAAGGCCGCGGGTCCCTACGAGCAGTACTTC
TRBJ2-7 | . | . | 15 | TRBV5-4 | CASSLAGRSTYEQYF | TGTGCCAGCAGCTTGGCCGGCAGGTCTACCTACGAGCAGTACTTC
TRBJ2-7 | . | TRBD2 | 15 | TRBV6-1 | CASSAPGLAFYEQYF | TGTGCCAGCAGCGCGCCGGGACTAGCGTTTTACGAGCAGTACTTC
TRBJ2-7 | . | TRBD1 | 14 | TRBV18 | CASSPDRGAYEQYF | TGTGCCAGCTCACCCGACAGGGGGGCCTACGAGCAGTACTTC
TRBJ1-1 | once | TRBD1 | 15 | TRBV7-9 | CASSITGTGETEAFF | TGTGCCAGCAGCATTACCGGGACAGGTGAAACTGAAGCTTTCTTT
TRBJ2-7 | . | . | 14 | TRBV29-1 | CSVGIGGPVYEQYF | TGCAGCGTTGGGATTGGGGGGCCCGTCTACGAGCAGTACTTC
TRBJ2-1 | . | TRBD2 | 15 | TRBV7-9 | CASDSQRGSYNEQFF | TGTGCCAGCGACAGTCAGCGGGGTTCCTACAATGAGCAGTTCTTC
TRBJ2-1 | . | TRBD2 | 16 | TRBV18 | CASSPELAGTYNEQFF | TGTGCCAGCTCACCAGAGCTAGCGGGCACCTACAATGAGCAGTTCTTC
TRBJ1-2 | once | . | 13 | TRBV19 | CASSKDTGYGYTF | TGTGCCAGTAGTAAGGACACCGGCTATGGCTACACCTTC
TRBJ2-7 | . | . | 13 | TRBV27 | CASSRLDASEQYF | TGTGCCAGCAGCCGACTGGACGCCTCCGAGCAGTACTTC
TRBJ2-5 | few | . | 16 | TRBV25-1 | CASSEPGVADQETQYF | TGTGCCAGCAGTGAGCCCGGGGTAGCGGACCAAGAGACCCAGTACTTC
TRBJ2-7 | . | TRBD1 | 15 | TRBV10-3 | CAISGGDRGFYEQYF | TGTGCCATCAGTGGAGGGGACAGGGGGTTCTACGAGCAGTACTTC
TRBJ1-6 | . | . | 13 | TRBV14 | CASSPGRNSPLHF | TGTGCCAGCAGCCCGGGGAGGAATTCACCCCTCCACTTT
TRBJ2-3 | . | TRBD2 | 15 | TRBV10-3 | CAISDPGGAADTQYF | TGTGCCATCAGTGACCCGGGAGGGGCGGCAGATACGCAGTATTTT
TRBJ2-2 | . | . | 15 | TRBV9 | CASSVGGANTGELFF | TGTGCCAGCAGCGTAGGAGGGGCGAACACCGGGGAGCTGTTTTTT